The following is a T cell receptor beta chain sequence with its context. The cohort excluded patients with autoimmune disease history or systemic immunosuppression. Assay: immunoSEQ multiplex PCR; the TCRdb copy retains only in-frame clones and omits some. The table lists tens of thousands of clones, roughly 94% of them singletons. The data were obtained in a study of OX40 agonist ivuxolimab in advanced cancers. About the study: With ivuxolimab, an agonistic anti-OX40 (CD134) antibody, patients were treated.

The CDR3 runs 15 residues. V gave up 5 bases and J gave up 4 bases, with 17 bases separating them. Germline V CDR1 and CDR2: SEHNR, FQNEAQ (reference sequence). The source is an adult with an advanced solid tumor such as melanoma, head and neck, liver or kidney cancer. The material sequenced was CD4+ or CD8+ T cells sorted from blood, taken in a trial of the OX40 agonist ivuxolimab. V usage is TRBV7-9 and J usage is TRBJ2-5; D is possibly TRBD1 (8 bases). DNA of the CDR3: TGTGCCAGCAGCCAAGGACAGGGAGGGGCAGAGACCCAGTACTTC. This codes for CASSQGQGGAETQYF.